This T cell receptor beta chain was sequenced in a study of a mutant IDH1 vaccine in newly diagnosed glioma. Documented time point: baseline, week 1 (first vaccination visit). Treatment indicated: pre-vaccination baseline after standard-of-care therapy. Germline CDR1 SGHRS, CDR2 YFSETQ. The CDR3 sequence is 15 residues long. V was clipped by 0 bases and J by 0 bases, with 7 bases between them. Measured with immunoSEQ multiplex PCR; TCRdb has only the in-frame clones, and not every one. The sample holds about 70,000 clones, 83% seen once. The receptor comes from a woman between 18 and 29 years old with glioma. Some clones in this sample may be carry-over from other donors' samples. V is TRBV5-1 and J is TRBJ2-1; TRBD1 might be the D (5 bases). The sample was peripheral blood mononuclear cells (PBMCs), taken from a glioma patient treated with radiotherapy, temozolomide or both. CDR3 DNA: TGCGCCAGCAGCTTGGGAGACAGCTCCTACAATGAGCAGTTCTTC. Residues: CASSLGDSSYNEQFF.